This T cell receptor (beta chain) was sequenced during a study of CD8+CD57+ T cells in acquired aplastic anemia. Germline loops: CDR1 SGHNT, CDR2 YENEEA. The CDR3 has 13 residues. Trimming shortened V by 0 bases and J by 5 bases, and 6 bases separated the two germline ends. This clonotype was observed a few times. Previously, flow cytometry had revealed CD8+CD57+ cell expansion in the patients chosen for sequencing. Genomic DNA acted as the template from which TCR beta VDJ combination and CDR3 sequence profiling were carried out. TCRdb reanalysed the reads using MiXCR and keeps one entry per CDR3 protein. The table includes 150,000 to 200,000 distinct CDR3 sequences, 48% detected once.

Sequenced sample: sorted CD4+, CD8+, or CD8+CD57+ T cells (not recorded which) from PBMCs. This TCR was sampled from a human donor with aplastic anemia. The V call is TRBV11-3, the J call TRBJ2-3; D not certain. The CDR3 sequence: CASSLDLRDTQYF. CDR3 DNA: TGTGCCAGCAGCTTAGATCTGAGAGATACGCAGTATTTT.